These 32 T cell receptor beta chains share one sample of origin, sequenced in a study of somatic mutations in T cells in chronic GVHD. TCRdb keeps only in-frame clones here, not all; method: immunoSEQ multiplex PCR. The sample shows some 13,000 clones, roughly 80% of them seen only once. Sequences were obtained from Vbeta20-negative CD4+ T cells from blood. Receptors originate from a male patient aged 45-60 years with chronic graft-versus-host disease. A share of the T cells may be of graft donor origin.

This clone appeared once. This chain links TRBV7-2 with TRBJ2-5; 9 bases line up with TRBD1. The V gene's germline CDR1 is SGHTA and CDR2 FQGNSA. V trimming: 3 bases; J trimming: 3 bases; junction bases outside the gene matches: 2. The CDR3 runs 14 residues. CDR3: CASSLTGGKETQYF. The CDR3 DNA reads TGTGCCAGCAGCTTGACAGGGGGTAAAGAGACCCAGTACTTC.

The chain uses TRBV4-2 and TRBJ2-5; D possibly corresponds to TRBD1 (5 bases). V dropped 2 bases and J dropped 2 bases, with 12 bases sitting between them. The CDR3 spans 15 residues. Germline loops: CDR1 LGHNA, CDR2 YNFKEQ. The CDR3 sequence: CASSQLDITQETQYF. The CDR3 nucleotides read TGTGCCAGCAGCCAACTGGACATTACTCAAGAGACCCAGTACTTC.

In its sample, this clone was seen once. The rearrangement links TRBV5-4 to TRBJ2-1; 12 bases align to TRBD2. V gave up 3 bases and J gave up 3 bases; unmatched junction bases: 4. The CDR3 runs to 16 residues. CDR1 and CDR2 from the germline V gene are SGHNT and YYREEE (reference sequence). CDR3 protein: CASSSGTSGFYNEQFF. In DNA, the CDR3 is TGTGCCAGCAGCTCTGGGACTAGCGGGTTCTACAATGAGCAGTTCTTC.

This clone has just a few counts. V and J are TRBV4-3 and TRBJ2-7; D may be TRBD1 (6 bases). Trimming removed 0 bases from V and 5 bases from J, with 11 bases in between. The CDR3 is 14 residues long. Germline CDR1 reads LGHNA; CDR2 reads YSLEER. This CDR3 reads CASSQEVGAHEQYF. CDR3 DNA sequence: TGCGCCAGCAGCCAAGAGGTGGGGGCGCACGAGCAGTACTTC.

This sequence joins TRBV20-1 and TRBJ1-2, with D maybe TRBD1 (6 bases). From germline, CDR1 is DFQATT and CDR2 SNEGSKA (reference sequence). Trimming left V 5 bases short and J 8 bases short, with 12 bases between. This CDR3 contains 11 residues. This CDR3 reads CSAQLQGGYTF. The CDR3 DNA is TGCAGTGCTCAGCTCCAGGGGGGCTACACCTTC.

The chain couples TRBV7-2 to TRBJ2-3; 9 bases map to TRBD2. Germline V gene lookup returns CDR1 SGHTA and CDR2 FQGNSA. This CDR3 is built from 15 residues. The V gene end was trimmed by 7 bases and the J gene end by 0 bases; junction bases not matched to a gene: 5. The CDR3 nucleotides are TGTGCCAGCACCCCAACTAGCGGGAGCACAGATACGCAGTATTTT. The encoded protein is CASTPTSGSTDTQYF.

The chain uses TRBV27 and TRBJ2-7; TRBD1 matches 8 bases. V trimming: 3 bases; J trimming: 1 base; junction bases outside the gene matches: 2. The CDR3 contains 14 residues. Germline loops: CDR1 MNHEY, CDR2 SMNVEV (reference sequence). CDR3 region: CASSLNRGSYEQYF. The CDR3 DNA follows: TGTGCCAGCAGTTTGAACAGGGGGTCCTACGAGCAGTACTTC.

The chain joins TRBV7-2 to TRBJ1-1; 7 bases fit TRBD1. Germline values: CDR1 SGHTA, CDR2 FQGNSA. The J segment lost 3 bases and the V segment lost 3 bases, leaving 1 base of the junction unmatched. The CDR3 has 13 residues. The CDR3 bases are TGTGCCAGCAGCTTTACAGGGGACACTGAAGCTTTCTTT. As protein: CASSFTGDTEAFF.

The chain employs TRBV7-2 and TRBJ2-2, with a possible D match to TRBD2 (5 bases). This CDR3 is 14 amino acids long. Per the germline V gene, CDR1 is SGHTA and CDR2 is FQGNSA. Trimming left V 5 bases short and J 5 bases short, with 12 bases between. The DNA of the CDR3 is TGTGCCAGCAGCCCCGTACGAGGGACCGGGGAGCTGTTTTTT. Its protein is CASSPVRGTGELFF.

The chain joins TRBV19 to TRBJ1-2, with D hard to call. From germline, CDR1 is LNHDA and CDR2 SQIVND (reference sequence). With 1 base removed from V and 0 bases from J, the gap between germline ends came to 9 bases. This CDR3 spans 15 amino acids. CDR3 nucleotides: TGTGCCAGTAGTATAGTCACCGGAGCTAACTATGGCTACACCTTC. As protein: CASSIVTGANYGYTF.

The V call is TRBV7-3, the J call TRBJ2-1; maybe TRBD2 (5 bases). The CDR3 sequence is 13 residues long. CDR1 is SGHTA, CDR2 FQGTGA, per germline. V lost 2 bases, J lost 10 bases, and 12 bases lay in between. CDR3 region: CASSLLDSEEQFF. The CDR3 bases are TGTGCCAGCAGCTTACTGGACTCGGAGGAGCAGTTCTTC.

This sequence joins TRBV4-3 and TRBJ2-1, with 9 bases aligning to TRBD2. CDR1 and CDR2 from the germline V gene are LGHNA and YSLEER. There are 15 residues in the CDR3. Germline trimming cut 0 bases from V and 6 bases from J; bases unmatched to any gene: 3. The CDR3 DNA reads as TGCGCCAGCAGCCAAGATAGCGGGAGCCTCAATGAGCAGTTCTTC. Protein: CASSQDSGSLNEQFF.

The chain has TRBV4-3 and TRBJ2-1; possible D gene TRBD2, 9 bases. The germline V gene encodes CDR1 LGHNA and CDR2 YSLEER. The CDR3 contains 20 residues. Trimming left V 0 bases short and J 4 bases short, with 25 bases between. CDR3 bases: TGCGCCAGCAGCCAAGATCTCGGACAGGGTATTAGCGGGGGATACAATGAGCAGTTCTTC. Translated: CASSQDLGQGISGGYNEQFF.

The rearrangement uses TRBV7-2 and TRBJ1-6; no clear D gene. Between the trimmed V and J ends, which lost 5 bases and 10 bases, there was a span of 9 bases. Germline CDR1 and CDR2: SGHTA and FQGNSA. The CDR3 sequence is 12 residues long. The CDR3 loop is CASSPPQSPLHF. CDR3 coding DNA: TGTGCCAGCAGCCCCCCCCAATCACCCCTCCACTTT.

The rearrangement uses TRBV7-8 and TRBJ1-1; D is perhaps TRBD1 (5 bases). CDR3 length equals 14 residues. Germline lookup yields CDR1 SGHVS and CDR2 FQNEAQ. The ends were cut back, 5 bases at V and 5 bases at J, with 15 bases in the middle. This CDR3 reads CASSTGLEGTEAFF. The CDR3 DNA reads as TGTGCCAGCAGCACAGGACTGGAGGGAACTGAAGCTTTCTTT.

This chain uses TRBV14 with TRBJ1-1, with a tentative D call TRBD1 (6 bases). This CDR3 spans 16 amino acids. The germline gives CDR1 SGHDN, CDR2 FVKESK. V lost 2 bases to trimming and J lost 0 bases, with 13 bases between them. Written as DNA, the CDR3 is TGTGCCAGCAGCCAATACCAGGGACACATGAACACTGAAGCTTTCTTT. Protein sequence: CASSQYQGHMNTEAFF.

This chain uses TRBV2 with TRBJ2-2, with D tentatively TRBD1 (6 bases). Trimming shortened V by 8 bases and J by 1 base, and 8 bases separated the two germline ends. Germline CDR1 reads SNHLY; CDR2 reads FYNNEI. This CDR3 has 13 residues. In nucleotides, the CDR3 is TGTGCCAGCGCACAGGGGAACACCGGGGAGCTGTTTTTT. Encoded protein: CASAQGNTGELFF. The entire variable domain, with the rest obtained from reference TRBV2 and TRBJ2-2, is as follows: EPEVTQTPSHQVTQMGQEVILRCVPISNHLYFYWYRQILGQKVEFLVSFYNNEISEKSEIFDDQFSVERPDGSNFTLKIRSTKLEDSAMYFCASAQGNTGELFFGEGSRLTVL.

This chain uses TRBV18 with TRBJ1-4, with D tentatively TRBD1 (6 bases). This CDR3 has 15 amino acids. Germline CDR1 KGHSH, CDR2 LQKENI. Trimming shortened V by 3 bases and J by 0 bases, and 8 bases separated the two germline ends. The CDR3 DNA is TGTGCCAGCTCACCCTCAGGGGCAACTAATGAAAAACTGTTTTTT. This translates into CASSPSGATNEKLFF.

The table lists this clone with a few counts. The chain joins TRBV2 to TRBJ2-2; the D gene is possibly TRBD1 (6 bases). The ends were cut back, 2 bases at V and 9 bases at J, with 10 bases in the middle. The V gene's germline CDR1 is SNHLY and CDR2 FYNNEI. The CDR3 is 13 amino acids. CDR3 nucleotides: TGTGCCAGCAGTGAACCCAGGGGTAGGGAGCTGTTTTTT. As protein: CASSEPRGRELFF. The full variable domain, in which reference TRBV2 and TRBJ2-2 provide the parts outside the CDR3, is EPEVTQTPSHQVTQMGQEVILRCVPISNHLYFYWYRQILGQKVEFLVSFYNNEISEKSEIFDDQFSVERPDGSNFTLKIRSTKLEDSAMYFCASSEPRGRELFFGEGSRLTVL.

The genes are TRBV4-2 and TRBJ1-2, with D possibly matching TRBD1 (5 bases). The CDR3 contains 17 residues. Germline lookup yields CDR1 LGHNA and CDR2 YNFKEQ. V shed 0 bases and J shed 4 bases, with 18 bases lying between them. The CDR3 loop reads CASSQELGPRRVYGYTF. CDR3 bases: TGTGCCAGCAGCCAAGAATTGGGACCTCGGAGGGTCTATGGCTACACCTTC.

The chain couples TRBV5-4 to TRBJ1-5; 7 bases map to TRBD1. The CDR3 extends over 18 amino acids. Germline CDR1 reads SGHNT; CDR2 reads YYREEE (reference sequence). After removal of 7 bases from V and 0 bases from J, the junction contained 16 bases not matched to a gene. CDR3 in DNA: TGTGCCAGCGTCATAAACCGGGACAGCCGTTATAGCAATCAGCCCCAGCATTTT. Residues: CASVINRDSRYSNQPQHF.

The chain carries TRBV7-9 and TRBJ1-5, with D unresolved. The CDR3 has 14 residues. CDR1 is SEHNR and CDR2 is FQNEAQ in the germline V gene (reference sequence). Trimming pared 4 bases from V and 3 bases from J, leaving 10 bases between. DNA of the CDR3: TGTGCCAGCAGCTCCGGGATCCTCAATCAGCCCCAGCATTTT. It encodes CASSSGILNQPQHF.

This clone was recorded a few times. The chain employs TRBV10-2 and TRBJ2-1; 13 nucleotides match TRBD2. The germline gives CDR1 WSHSY, CDR2 SAAADI. The trim removed 3 bases at V and 0 bases at J, leaving 11 bases unmatched. The CDR3 covers 20 residues. For the CDR3, the DNA is TGCGCCAGCAGTGACCTACGTGGACTAGCGGGGGCTAGCTCCTACAATGAGCAGTTCTTC. The encoded protein is CASSDLRGLAGASSYNEQFF.

This chain connects TRBV4-3 to TRBJ2-5, with 11 nucleotides matching TRBD1. The J call may not be correct, given that the DNA end is closer to TRBJ2-7. The CDR3 has 16 amino acids. Germline lookup yields CDR1 LGHNA and CDR2 YSLEER. The CDR3 region is CASSQLRTGGGYEQYF. The CDR3 bases are TGCGCCAGCAGCCAACTTAGGACAGGGGGCGGCTACGAGCAGTACTTC.

The V gene is TRBV25-1, the J gene TRBJ2-3, with TRBD1 identical over 8 bases. Germline V gives CDR1 MGHDK, CDR2 SYGVNS. This CDR3 contains 16 residues. V lost 3 bases, J lost 1 base, and 6 bases stayed unmatched. The CDR3 spells CASSDAQGAGTDTQYF. The CDR3 nucleotides are TGTGCCAGCAGTGATGCCCAGGGGGCAGGCACAGATACGCAGTATTTT.

This clone was counted a few times. This chain connects TRBV19 to TRBJ1-4, with a possible D match to TRBD1 (6 bases). The CDR3 is 15 residues long. CDR1 is LNHDA, CDR2 SQIVND, per germline (reference sequence). V was pared by 4 bases and J by 7 bases, with 16 bases between. The CDR3: CASSTRGGASEKLFF. DNA of the CDR3: TGTGCCAGTAGTACCCGTGGGGGGGCTAGTGAAAAACTGTTTTTT.

This clone was observed once. This chain joins TRBV28 and TRBJ1-4; 11 bases are shared with TRBD1. The CDR3 runs to 16 residues. Trimming removed 4 bases from V and 5 bases from J; junction bases left unmatched: 6. Looked up from germline, CDR1 is MDHEN and CDR2 is SYDVKM. The CDR3 sequence: CASSYGGQGGNEKLFF. Written as DNA, the CDR3 is TGTGCCAGCAGTTACGGGGGACAGGGGGGGAATGAAAAACTGTTTTTT.

This clone was seen more than once but under ten times. The rearrangement links TRBV18 to TRBJ1-4; no reliable D call. CDR3 length: 15 residues. V lost 0 bases to trimming and J lost 8 bases, with 13 bases between them. The germline V gene has CDR1 KGHSH and CDR2 LQKENI. DNA for the CDR3: TGTGCCAGCTCACCACCGGGCGGGGATTTCGAAAAACTGTTTTTT. It specifies CASSPPGGDFEKLFF.

The genes are TRBV6-6 and TRBJ2-5; possibly TRBD1 for D (5 bases). The assigned J gene may be wrong: the sequence end matches TRBJ2-7 better. The germline V gene has CDR1 MNHNY and CDR2 SVGAGI (reference sequence). This CDR3 has 14 amino acids. CDR3 amino acids: CASSYLQRGYEQYF. Here the CDR3 DNA reads TGTGCCAGCAGTTACCTGCAAAGGGGCTACGAGCAGTACTTC.

This clone was found a few times. This chain links TRBV18 with TRBJ2-7; perhaps TRBD1 as D (6 bases). The CDR3 runs 14 residues. Germline V gene lookup returns CDR1 KGHSH and CDR2 LQKENI. The V end was cut by 3 bases, the J end by 1 base, with 10 bases between. CDR3: CASSPSGQSYEQYF. The CDR3 nucleotides are TGTGCCAGCTCACCTTCCGGACAGTCCTACGAGCAGTACTTC.

The chain uses TRBV29-1 and TRBJ2-1, with 7 bases aligning to TRBD1. The CDR3 has 15 residues. After removal of 2 bases from V and 2 bases from J, the junction contained 6 bases not matched to a gene. CDR1 and CDR2 from the germline V gene are SQVTM and ANQGSEA. CDR3 region: CSVEPLRGPYNEQFF. CDR3 nucleotide sequence: TGCAGCGTTGAACCTTTGAGGGGGCCCTACAATGAGCAGTTCTTC.

This clone occurred a few times. The chain joins TRBV28 to TRBJ2-7; a weak D match, TRBD1 (5 bases). The CDR3 covers 11 residues. Trimming took off 3 bases at V and 7 bases at J, with 7 bases between the two ends. Germline loops: CDR1 MDHEN, CDR2 SYDVKM. This CDR3 reads CASSLGREQYF. CDR3 coding DNA: TGTGCCAGCAGTTTGGGGCGGGAGCAGTACTTC.